These 20 T cell receptor beta chains came from one sample sequenced in a study of blood T cell repertoires in COVID-19. Data came from immunoSEQ multiplex PCR; TCRdb stores just in-frame clones and leaves some out. The repertoire holds tens of thousands of clones, with around 90% as singletons. The sequencing sample was made of peripheral blood. These receptors were collected from a man at least 80 years old with acute or convalescent COVID-19.

The rearrangement uses TRBV19 and TRBJ2-2, with 9 bases fitting TRBD1. The trim removed 2 bases at V and 8 bases at J, leaving 3 bases unmatched. Germline values: CDR1 LNHDA, CDR2 SQIVND (reference sequence). The CDR3 runs 14 residues. The CDR3 sequence is CASSITGGWGELFF. Written as DNA, the CDR3 is TGTGCCAGTAGTATAACAGGGGGCTGGGGGGAGCTGTTTTTT.

The chain recombines TRBV2 with TRBJ2-6, with D possibly matching TRBD1 (6 bases). V was trimmed by 6 bases and J by 4 bases, leaving 13 bases between them. Germline loops: CDR1 SNHLY, CDR2 FYNNEI. The CDR3 consists of 15 residues. Here the CDR3 DNA reads TGTGCCAGCAGAGTAGACAGGTCCGGGGCCAACGTCCTGACTTTC. Its protein product is CASRVDRSGANVLTF.

V and J are TRBV27 and TRBJ1-4, with D perhaps TRBD1 (6 bases). There are 14 residues in the CDR3. Trimming pared 3 bases from V and 2 bases from J, leaving 7 bases between. CDR1 is MNHEY and CDR2 is SMNVEV in the germline V gene (reference sequence). The CDR3 DNA follows: TGTGCCAGCAGTTTCAGGGGTACTAATGAAAAACTGTTTTTT. It specifies CASSFRGTNEKLFF. The full variable domain, with the rest looked up from reference TRBV27 and TRBJ1-4, is EAQVTQNPRYLITVTGKKLTVTCSQNMNHEYMSWYRQDPGLGLRQIYYSMNVEVTDKGDVPEGYKVSRKEKRNFPLILESPSPNQTSLYFCASSFRGTNEKLFFGSGTQLSVL.

The chain couples TRBV10-3 to TRBJ1-1; D unclear. This CDR3 contains 13 residues. Germline V gene sequence: CDR1 ENHRY, CDR2 SYGVKD. Trimming took 2 bases from V and 5 from J, leaving 9 bases between them. The CDR3 nucleotides read TGTGCCATCAGTGAGCCATTGCGGACTGAAGCTTTCTTT. Protein sequence: CAISEPLRTEAFF.

The chain links TRBV11-2 to TRBJ2-2; TRBD2 matches at 8 bases. Trimming took 1 base from V and 6 from J; bases not matched to a gene: 1. The length of the CDR3 is 14 residues. In germline, CDR1 is SGHAT, CDR2 FQNNGV. The CDR3: CASSLAGGSGELFF. The CDR3 nucleotides read TGTGCCAGCAGCTTAGCGGGGGGGTCCGGGGAGCTGTTTTTT.

This rearrangement joins TRBV5-1 to TRBJ1-2; D call uncertain. The CDR3 consists of 14 residues. Germline CDR1 and CDR2: SGHRS and YFSETQ. V shed 4 bases and J shed 4 bases, with 14 bases lying between them. The CDR3 spells CASSIESRIYGYTF. For the CDR3, the DNA is TGCGCCAGCAGCATTGAGAGCAGGATCTATGGCTACACCTTC.

The V gene is TRBV24-1, the J gene TRBJ1-4; D is perhaps TRBD1 (6 bases). CDR1 and CDR2 from the germline V gene are KGHDR and SFDVKD. The CDR3 has 15 residues. Trimming left V 9 bases short and J 0 bases short, with 13 bases between. The DNA for the CDR3 is TGTGCCACCGGGGGGGGGCGAGCAACTAATGAAAAACTGTTTTTT. It is translated as CATGGGRATNEKLFF.

This clone turned up a few times. The chain couples TRBV15 to TRBJ1-5; TRBD1 matches 11 bases. With 0 bases clipped from V and 7 bases from J, the junction kept 5 bases outside the gene matches. The CDR3 is 16 amino acids. The V gene's germline CDR1 is LNHNV and CDR2 YYDKDF (reference sequence). The CDR3 sequence is CATSRDGTGGLQPQHF. CDR3 sequence (DNA): TGTGCCACCAGCAGAGACGGGACAGGGGGGCTACAGCCCCAGCATTTT. Full variable domain (remainder filled in from reference TRBV15 and TRBJ1-5): DAMVIQNPRYQVTQFGKPVTLSCSQTLNHNVMYWYQQKSSQAPKLLFHYYDKDFNNEADTPDNFQSRRPNTSFCFLDIRSPGLGDTAMYLCATSRDGTGGLQPQHFGDGTRLSIL.

This chain connects TRBV25-1 to TRBJ2-7, with D maybe TRBD2 (7 bases). CDR1 is MGHDK, CDR2 SYGVNS, per germline. Trimming removed 6 bases at V and 0 bases at J, with 9 bases between. The CDR3 loop spans 13 amino acids. The CDR3 bases are TGTGCCAGCAGACGGGGGGCCTCCTACGAGCAGTACTTC. Translated: CASRRGASYEQYF.

DNA for the CDR3: TGTGCCAGCAGCCCCGGGAGTAGTACGCAGTATTTT. Encoded protein: CASSPGSSTQYF. This sequence joins TRBV11-2 and TRBJ2-3; possible D gene TRBD2, 6 bases. This CDR3 has 12 amino acids. The germline CDR1 and CDR2 sequences are SGHAT and FQNNGV. Trimming left V 5 bases short and J 8 bases short, with 11 bases between.

The count of this clone is one. This chain connects TRBV19 to TRBJ1-2; D not resolved. The V and J ends lost 2 bases and 4 bases respectively, with 11 bases between them. The CDR3 extends over 14 amino acids. Per germline, CDR1 LNHDA and CDR2 SQIVND (reference sequence). CDR3 residues: CASSIPGVGYGYTF. CDR3 coding DNA: TGTGCCAGTAGTATACCCGGGGTCGGCTATGGCTACACCTTC.

The chain uses TRBV13 and TRBJ2-7; maybe TRBD1 (5 bases). Germline CDR1 reads PRHDT; CDR2 reads FYEKMQ (reference sequence). The V end lost 5 bases, the J end lost 2 bases, and 13 bases lay between the germline ends. This CDR3 region has 14 residues. For the CDR3, the DNA is TGTGCCAGCAGCCGCAGGCGACAGACCTACGAGCAGTACTTC. Translation gives CASSRRRQTYEQYF.

The chain has TRBV6-2 or TRBV6-3 and TRBJ2-2; no reliable D call. Germline CDR1 reads MNHEY; CDR2 reads SVGEGT. This CDR3 comprises 14 residues. V lost 6 bases, J lost 5 bases, and 13 bases lay in between. The DNA of the CDR3 is TGTGCCAGCAGCCTGAGATCTGAGACCGGGGAGCTGTTTTTT. Translation gives CASSLRSETGELFF.

This chain's CDR3 is CASSDLRGPNEQFF. CDR3 in DNA: TGTGCCAGCAGTGATCTTCGAGGGCCCAATGAGCAGTTCTTC. This chain joins TRBV2 and TRBJ2-1; D possibly corresponds to TRBD2 (5 bases). Between the trimmed V and J ends, which lost 3 bases and 6 bases, there was a span of 12 bases. CDR1 and CDR2 (germline): SNHLY, FYNNEI. CDR3 length equals 14 residues.

J is TRBJ1-1 and V is TRBV19; 7 nucleotides line up with TRBD1. The CDR3 has 13 amino acids. The germline V gene has CDR1 LNHDA and CDR2 SQIVND (reference sequence). V lost 6 bases to trimming and J lost 4 bases; unmatched junction nucleotides: 5. Here the CDR3 reads CASSEGASTEAFF. The CDR3 DNA is TGTGCCAGTAGCGAGGGGGCGAGCACTGAAGCTTTCTTT.

The genes are TRBV7-9 and TRBJ2-5, with D perhaps TRBD1 (5 bases). Germline V gene lookup returns CDR1 SEHNR and CDR2 FQNEAQ (reference sequence). This CDR3 region has 14 residues. Deletions cut 3 bases from V and 4 bases from J, with 12 bases between. The CDR3 reads CASSFRASGETQYF. The CDR3 DNA follows: TGTGCCAGCAGCTTCAGGGCTTCGGGAGAGACCCAGTACTTC.

V gene TRBV6-4 combines with J gene TRBJ1-5; D might be TRBD1 (6 bases). Germline CDR1 MRHNA, CDR2 SNTAGT. The CDR3 consists of 14 residues. Trimming took off 6 bases at V and 2 bases at J, with 11 bases between the two ends. For the CDR3, the DNA is TGTGCCAGCAGCAGGGGAACAGGCAATCAGCCCCAGCATTTT. Residues: CASSRGTGNQPQHF.

The chain uses TRBV28 and TRBJ2-1; TRBD1 might be the D (6 bases). The V end was cut by 6 bases, the J end by 1 base, with 13 bases between. Germline-derived CDR1 and CDR2 are MDHEN and SYDVKM. The CDR3 spans 15 residues. DNA for the CDR3: TGTGCCAGCAGCCCTAAAAGGGGGTCCTACAATGAGCAGTTCTTC. It is translated as CASSPKRGSYNEQFF.

The CDR3 DNA is TGTGCCAGCTCACCACCGCAGGGGACCCAAGAGACCCAGTACTTC. It yields the protein CASSPPQGTQETQYF. The V gene is TRBV18, the J gene TRBJ2-5; D possibly corresponds to TRBD1 (6 bases). The CDR3 spans 15 residues. Trimming stripped 0 bases from V and 1 base from J, with 9 bases between. Germline values: CDR1 KGHSH, CDR2 LQKENI.

The V and J genes are TRBV7-6 and TRBJ2-5, with 7 positions matching TRBD2. The length of the CDR3 is 16 residues. Germline V lookup: CDR1 SGHVS, CDR2 FNYEAQ. The V gene end was trimmed by 5 bases and the J gene end by 0 bases; junction bases not matched to a gene: 9. In nucleotides, the CDR3 is TGTGCCAGCAGCCGAGGGGACTACCCCTACCAAGAGACCCAGTACTTC. It translates to CASSRGDYPYQETQYF.